This paragraph covers one T cell receptor beta chain sequence. The specificity of this receptor is unknown. No per-base quality is available; no much larger clone lies one base away. Receptor amplification or capture employed the immunoSEQ multiplex PCR assay. The clones in this table, taken by TCRdb from immuneACCESS, are in-frame only. Not every clone is retained; where verified, under half of the shortfall comes from an unresolved V gene, and the cause of the rest is unknown. This sample holds around 69,000 clones; approximately 97% were observed only once. 0.2% to 0.25% of the sample belongs to the ten largest clones. The sample originates from a study of technical replicates of blood from a few donors (dated 2017 in TCRdb). The CDR3, from cysteine to phenylalanine, totals 15 residues. This entry keeps only the CDR3 DNA: 45 bases, framed from base 1. Trimming removed 4 bases from V and 0 bases from J; the gene matches leave 0 bases unexplained. The CDR1 and CDR2 encoded by the germline V gene are MNHEY and SVGAGI.

Rearrangement joined TRBV6-5 to TRBJ2-3, with TRBD2 identical over 11 junction bases. The TCR originated in a human donor in good health. Material for sequencing was T cells isolated from PBMCs. The DNA reads TGTGCCAGCAGTTCTAGCGGGGGGAGCACAGATACGCAGTATTTT. Its amino acids are CASSSSGGSTDTQYF.